Below are 5 T cell receptor beta chains sequenced from a single sample in a study of blood T cell repertoires in COVID-19. TCRdb keeps only in-frame clones here, not all; method: immunoSEQ multiplex PCR. The sample has some 220,000 clones; 75% to 85% are singletons. The sequenced material came from peripheral blood. The receptors come from a woman under 40 with COVID-19, enrolled during active disease.

This chain uses TRBV18 with TRBJ2-4; 10 bases line up with TRBD1. Germline loops: CDR1 KGHSH, CDR2 LQKENI. V was clipped by 2 bases and J by 2 bases; unmatched bases: 6. The CDR3 has 17 residues. The CDR3 sequence: CASSPSRQGASKNIQYF. The CDR3 nucleotides read TGTGCCAGCTCACCATCCCGACAGGGGGCGTCCAAAAACATTCAGTACTTC.

The gene calls are TRBV2 and TRBJ2-3; 9 positions match TRBD2. The V segment lost 9 bases and the J segment 4 bases; nucleotides outside the gene matches: 11. Germline CDR1 and CDR2: SNHLY and FYNNEI. CDR3 length equals 15 residues. In DNA, the CDR3 is TGTGCCAGTCGGTGGGGCGGGGGGGCGGCAGATACGCAGTATTTT. Protein product: CASRWGGGAADTQYF.

The V and J genes are TRBV9 and TRBJ1-1; possible D gene TRBD1, 6 bases. The CDR3 totals 14 residues. Germline-derived CDR1 and CDR2 are SGDLS and YYNGEE. V dropped 2 bases and J dropped 7 bases, with 15 bases sitting between them. The CDR3 sequence: CASSVQGRGSEAFF. The CDR3 nucleotides read TGTGCCAGCAGCGTTCAGGGGAGGGGTAGTGAAGCTTTCTTT.

The CDR3: CASSLLHRGDAFF. For the CDR3, the DNA is TGTGCCAGCAGCTTACTCCACCGGGGGGACGCTTTCTTT. The rearrangement uses TRBV11-2 and TRBJ1-1; possibly TRBD1 for D (5 bases). V was cut by 2 bases and J by 11 bases, with 15 bases left in between. This CDR3 comprises 13 residues. Germline lookup yields CDR1 SGHAT and CDR2 FQNNGV.

This chain connects TRBV6-2 or TRBV6-3 to TRBJ1-2; 11 bases are a match to TRBD1. Looked up from germline, CDR1 is MNHEY and CDR2 is SVGEGT. The trim removed 5 bases at V and 3 bases at J, leaving 2 bases unmatched. The CDR3 runs 14 residues. The CDR3 DNA reads as TGTGCCAGCAGTCGGACAGGGGGCGACTATGGCTACACCTTC. It specifies CASSRTGGDYGYTF.